Each of the 26 T cell receptor beta chains below was sequenced from the same sample in a study of blood T cell repertoires in COVID-19. TCRdb keeps only in-frame clones here, not all; method: immunoSEQ multiplex PCR. The data show a few hundred thousand clones, 70% to 90% seen once. The sequenced sample was peripheral blood. These TCRs come from a woman aged 60-75 years with COVID-19, enrolled during active disease.

The V gene is TRBV13, the J gene TRBJ2-7; D is undetermined. The CDR3 runs to 15 residues. Germline V lookup: CDR1 PRHDT, CDR2 FYEKMQ (reference sequence). The V end was cut by 0 bases, the J end by 1 base, with 10 bases between. The DNA of the CDR3 is TGTGCCAGCAGCTTAGGGACACGTATTTCCTACGAGCAGTACTTC. Translated, it gives CASSLGTRISYEQYF.

The chain is built from TRBV7-9 and TRBJ1-1; 7 nucleotides agree with TRBD1. Germline assignment: CDR1 SEHNR and CDR2 FQNEAQ (reference sequence). V lost 5 bases to trimming and J lost 0 bases; unmatched junction nucleotides: 12. This CDR3 contains 17 residues. The CDR3 loop is CASSPTWAGGLNTEAFF. CDR3 DNA sequence: TGTGCCAGCAGCCCCACGTGGGCAGGGGGTTTGAACACTGAAGCTTTCTTT.

The V and J genes are TRBV18 and TRBJ2-3; possible D gene TRBD2, 6 bases. The CDR3 contains 17 residues. V lost 4 bases to trimming and J lost 1 base, with 18 bases between them. Looked up from germline, CDR1 is KGHSH and CDR2 is LQKENI. The CDR3 here is CASSRMTAGAGTDTQYF. The CDR3 nucleotides are TGTGCCAGCTCACGTATGACAGCGGGCGCTGGCACAGATACGCAGTATTTT.

The gene calls are TRBV7-2 and TRBJ2-3; possible D gene TRBD1, 6 bases. This CDR3 is 15 amino acids long. V lost 4 bases to trimming and J lost 2 bases, with 13 bases between them. From germline, CDR1 is SGHTA and CDR2 FQGNSA. DNA of the CDR3: TGTGCCAGCAGCTCCGCCACAGGGAACACAGATACGCAGTATTTT. It codes for CASSSATGNTDTQYF.

This chain links TRBV7-2 with TRBJ1-2; D remains ambiguous. In germline, CDR1 is SGHTA, CDR2 FQGNSA. V lost 7 bases and J lost 8, with 17 bases in between. The CDR3 has 13 residues. CDR3 sequence (DNA): TGTGCCAGCAACTCTCAGACTAGCGGAGGCTACACCTTC. Residues: CASNSQTSGGYTF.

The chain has TRBV7-9 and TRBJ1-1, with no clear D. Germline V lookup: CDR1 SEHNR, CDR2 FQNEAQ (reference sequence). The CDR3 contains 12 residues. Trimming pared 4 bases from V and 8 bases from J, leaving 11 bases between. The CDR3 sequence is CASSSRLAEAFF. CDR3 coding DNA: TGTGCCAGCAGCTCACGACTGGCGGAAGCTTTCTTT.

The CDR3 region has the DNA TGTGCCAGCTCATCCAGGACAGGGGCGACAGATACGCAGTATTTT. Its translation is CASSSRTGATDTQYF. The V and J genes are TRBV18 and TRBJ2-3; 9 bases match TRBD1. V shed 5 bases, J shed 3 bases, and the junction held 6 bases outside the gene matches. The CDR3 is 15 residues long. CDR1 KGHSH and CDR2 LQKENI come from the germline V gene.

This chain uses TRBV6-5 with TRBJ1-4; D possibly corresponds to TRBD1 (5 bases). Trimming took off 4 bases at V and 7 bases at J, with 16 bases between the two ends. CDR1 is MNHEY and CDR2 is SVGAGI in the germline V gene. The CDR3 covers 15 residues. CDR3 amino acids: CASSSRRGPPEKLFF. As DNA, the CDR3 is TGTGCCAGCAGTTCAAGGCGGGGCCCCCCTGAAAAACTGTTTTTT.

The chain links TRBV5-5 to TRBJ2-1, with D possibly being TRBD1 (5 bases). Germline V CDR1 and CDR2: SGHKS, YYEKEE (reference sequence). The V gene lost 3 bases and the J gene lost 4 bases, with 11 bases spanning the gap. This CDR3 is built from 14 residues. CDR3 loop: CASSSDSLYNEQFF. CDR3 DNA: TGTGCCAGCAGCTCCGACAGCCTATACAATGAGCAGTTCTTC. Together with reference TRBV5-5 and TRBJ2-1, the CDR3 gives the full variable domain: DAGVTQSPTHLIKTRGQQVTLRCSPISGHKSVSWYQQVLGQGPQFIFQYYEKEERGRGNFPDRFSARQFPNYSSELNVNALLLGDSALYLCASSSDSLYNEQFFGPGTRLTVL.

This chain links TRBV13 with TRBJ1-1; D not resolved. Trimming shortened V by 7 bases and J by 3 bases, and 12 bases separated the two germline ends. Germline CDR1 PRHDT, CDR2 FYEKMQ (reference sequence). The CDR3 consists of 13 residues. CDR3 nucleotides: TGTGCCAGCAAATGGAGTTCGGACACTGAAGCTTTCTTT. Translation gives CASKWSSDTEAFF.

This chain joins TRBV11-3 and TRBJ1-4, with 11 positions matching TRBD1. Per the germline V gene, CDR1 is SGHNT and CDR2 is YENEEA. The CDR3 loop spans 13 amino acids. V lost 6 bases and J lost 7; bases outside the gene matches: 1. CDR3 amino acids: CASRGTGGEKLFF. The CDR3 bases are TGTGCCAGCAGAGGGACAGGGGGTGAAAAACTGTTTTTT.

The gene calls are TRBV6-2 or TRBV6-3 and TRBJ1-2, with D unclear. Looked up from germline, CDR1 is MNHEY and CDR2 is SVGEGT. Trimming pared 3 bases from V and 8 bases from J, leaving 10 bases between. The CDR3 totals 12 residues. As DNA, the CDR3 is TGTGCCAGCAGTTATGGAGGTGGGGGCTACACCTTC. Residues: CASSYGGGGYTF.

The chain recombines TRBV4-1 with TRBJ2-1; 8 bases map to TRBD1. The V segment lost 4 bases and the J segment 0 bases; nucleotides outside the gene matches: 2. The germline V gene has CDR1 MGHRA and CDR2 YSYEKL. The CDR3 spans 15 residues. CDR3 DNA sequence: TGCGCCAGCAGCCGTGGACAGGGCTCCTACAATGAGCAGTTCTTC. This translates into CASSRGQGSYNEQFF.

The V call is TRBV6-4, the J call TRBJ1-1; D is possibly TRBD1 (6 bases). This CDR3 is built from 14 residues. Trimming cost V 3 bases and J 6 bases, with 14 bases left between them. Per the germline V gene, CDR1 is MRHNA and CDR2 is SNTAGT. The CDR3 reads CASSDQGPYAEAFF. The CDR3 region has the DNA TGTGCCAGCAGTGATCAGGGGCCCTATGCTGAAGCTTTCTTT.

V is TRBV19 and J is TRBJ1-4, with 7 bases lining up with TRBD1. CDR3 length: 13 amino acids. Germline trimming cut 11 bases from V and 8 bases from J; bases unmatched to any gene: 11. Germline V CDR1 and CDR2: LNHDA, SQIVND (reference sequence). The CDR3 sequence is CAASDRAKEKLFF. In nucleotides, the CDR3 is TGTGCCGCCTCAGACAGGGCGAAAGAAAAACTGTTTTTT. The complete variable domain, with remaining parts taken from reference TRBV19 and TRBJ1-4, reads DGGITQSPKYLFRKEGQNVTLSCEQNLNHDAMYWYRQDPGQGLRLIYYSQIVNDFQKGDIAEGYSVSREKKESFPLTVTSAQKNPTAFYLCAASDRAKEKLFFGSGTQLSVL.

V and J are TRBV3-1 (or the pseudogene TRBV3-2) and TRBJ2-2, with D possibly being TRBD1 (5 bases). V lost 4 bases to trimming and J lost 5 bases, with 11 bases between them. This CDR3 region has 14 residues. CDR1 is LGHDT, CDR2 YNNKEL, per germline (reference sequence). Written as DNA, the CDR3 is TGTGCCAGCAGCCCTCAGGGCCCAACCGGGGAGCTGTTTTTT. Residues: CASSPQGPTGELFF.

About this clone: In the same sample, other DNA sequences code for this CDR3. This chain links TRBV5-1 with TRBJ1-4, with TRBD1 identical over 7 bases. V lost 5 bases to trimming and J lost 5 bases; unmatched junction nucleotides: 0. The CDR3 runs 12 residues. CDR1 SGHRS and CDR2 YFSETQ come from the germline V gene. CDR3 DNA: TGCGCCAGCAGGACAGGGAATGAAAAACTGTTTTTT. Its protein product is CASRTGNEKLFF.

This chain joins TRBV6-5 and TRBJ2-5; the D is unclear. V shed 2 bases and J shed 5 bases, with 9 bases lying between them. From germline, CDR1 is MNHEY and CDR2 SVGAGI. This CDR3 is 13 amino acids long. CDR3 nucleotide sequence: TGTGCCAGCAGTTACCAGTATTGGGAGACCCAGTACTTC. Its protein is CASSYQYWETQYF.

The rearrangement uses TRBV7-9 and TRBJ2-2; D perhaps matches TRBD2 (5 bases). V was clipped by 4 bases and J by 3 bases, with 9 bases between them. Germline assignment: CDR1 SEHNR and CDR2 FQNEAQ (reference sequence). The CDR3 has 14 amino acids. The CDR3 sequence: CASSSTTDTGELFF. The DNA of the CDR3 is TGTGCCAGCAGCTCGACTACGGACACCGGGGAGCTGTTTTTT.

V gene TRBV14 combines with J gene TRBJ1-2, with a tentative D call TRBD1 (6 bases). Trimming left V 4 bases short and J 9 bases short, with 15 bases between. Germline CDR1 SGHDN, CDR2 FVKESK. The CDR3 covers 13 residues. CDR3 DNA sequence: TGTGCCAGCAGCCCGCTGAGCGGGACACGCTACACCTTC. Translation: CASSPLSGTRYTF. Supplemented by reference TRBV14 and TRBJ1-2, the full variable domain reads EAGVTQFPSHSVIEKGQTVTLRCDPISGHDNLYWYRRVMGKEIKFLLHFVKESKQDESGMPNNRFLAERTGGTYSTLKVQPAELEDSGVYFCASSPLSGTRYTFGSGTRLTVV.

The chain has TRBV27 and TRBJ2-7, with D perhaps matching TRBD2 (5 bases). The CDR3 is 15 amino acids. Germline CDR1 is MNHEY and CDR2 is SMNVEV (reference sequence). V was cut by 6 bases and J by 6 bases, with 21 bases left in between. In DNA form, the CDR3 reads TGTGCCAGCAGCCGCCCGTGTGAGGGCTCCATCGAGCAGTACTTC. It yields the protein CASSRPCEGSIEQYF.

The chain joins TRBV19 to TRBJ2-7; D is perhaps TRBD1 (6 bases). The CDR3 extends over 14 amino acids. V was cut by 3 bases and J by 4 bases, with 13 bases left in between. Germline assignment: CDR1 LNHDA and CDR2 SQIVND (reference sequence). The CDR3: CASSILVRGYEQYF. DNA for the CDR3: TGTGCCAGTAGTATCCTCGTCAGGGGTTACGAGCAGTACTTC.

This clone came up a few times. V usage is TRBV7-9 and J usage is TRBJ2-7; tentatively, D is TRBD1 (5 bases). The germline CDR1 and CDR2 sequences are SEHNR and FQNEAQ (reference sequence). This CDR3 is built from 13 residues. Trimming pared 3 bases from V and 3 bases from J, leaving 9 bases between. The CDR3 here is CASSLDTNYEQYF. The CDR3 DNA is TGTGCCAGCAGCTTGGACACGAACTACGAGCAGTACTTC.

The chain has TRBV6-5 and TRBJ1-3; D is possibly TRBD1 (6 bases). Germline CDR1 and CDR2: MNHEY and SVGAGI. This CDR3 is 14 amino acids long. V lost 5 bases to trimming and J lost 4 bases, with 12 bases between them. The CDR3 sequence is CASSRGAQGNTIYF. CDR3 coding DNA: TGTGCCAGCAGTCGGGGGGCGCAAGGAAACACCATATATTTT.

This sequence joins TRBV7-3 and TRBJ2-7; 10 nucleotides agree with TRBD1. The CDR3 is 13 residues long. V dropped 6 bases and J dropped 4; count of bases not matched to a gene: 3. Germline V gene lookup returns CDR1 SGHTA and CDR2 FQGTGA. The CDR3 DNA sequence: TGTGCCAGCAGTTGGGACAGGGGATACGAGCAGTACTTC. Its protein is CASSWDRGYEQYF.

Turning to this clone: Other DNA sequences from this sample encode an identical CDR3 as well. This chain joins TRBV28 and TRBJ1-2; TRBD1 matches at 7 bases. The CDR3 totals 13 residues. Germline V CDR1 and CDR2: MDHEN, SYDVKM. Trimming removed 4 bases from V and 5 bases from J; junction bases left unmatched: 4. The CDR3: CASSWGQNYGYTF. DNA for the CDR3: TGTGCCAGCAGTTGGGGACAGAATTATGGCTACACCTTC.